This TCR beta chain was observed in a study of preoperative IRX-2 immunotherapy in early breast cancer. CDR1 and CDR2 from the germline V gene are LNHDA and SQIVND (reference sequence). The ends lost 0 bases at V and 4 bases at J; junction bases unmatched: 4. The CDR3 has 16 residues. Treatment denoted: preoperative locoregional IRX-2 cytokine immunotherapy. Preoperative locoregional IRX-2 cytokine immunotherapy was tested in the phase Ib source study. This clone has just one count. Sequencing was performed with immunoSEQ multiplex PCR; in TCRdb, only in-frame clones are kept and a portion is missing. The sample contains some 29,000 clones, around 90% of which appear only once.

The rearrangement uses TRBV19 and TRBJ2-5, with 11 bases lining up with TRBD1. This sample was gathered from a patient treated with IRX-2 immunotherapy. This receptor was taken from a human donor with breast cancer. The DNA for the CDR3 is TGTGCCAGTAGTATAGAGGTTGGGACAGGGGGAGAGACCCAGTACTTC. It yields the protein CASSIEVGTGGETQYF.